Following are 13 T cell receptor beta chains from one sample sequenced in a study of T cell responses to AZD1222 COVID-19 vaccine. Repertoires were generated with immunoSEQ multiplex PCR, while TCRdb's copy carries only in-frame clones and drops some. The repertoire has about 110,000 clones, approximately 90% of them found once; the top ten carry around 4.5%. The sequencing used peripheral blood, collected 28 days after the second AZD1222 dose. The receptors here all came from an adult who received the AZD1222 COVID-19 vaccine.

In nucleotides, the CDR3 is TGTGCCTGGAGTGTACTAAGCGGGACAAGCACAGATACGCAGTATTTT. It translates to CAWSVLSGTSTDTQYF. This chain uses TRBV30 with TRBJ2-3; D perhaps matches TRBD2 (7 bases). The CDR3 contains 16 residues. CDR1 is GTSNPN, CDR2 SVGIG, per germline (reference sequence). Trimming stripped 0 bases from V and 0 bases from J, with 13 bases between.

In regard to this clone: The sample contains more than one DNA sequence encoding this CDR3. This chain links TRBV7-2 with TRBJ2-5; D is ambiguous. Germline V gene lookup returns CDR1 SGHTA and CDR2 FQGNSA. V lost 3 bases and J lost 5, with 4 bases in between. CDR3 length: 11 residues. CDR3 in amino acids: CASSLVETQYF. CDR3 DNA sequence: TGTGCCAGCAGCTTGGTGGAGACCCAGTACTTC.

The chain links TRBV9 to TRBJ1-3; TRBD1 might be the D (6 bases). The CDR3 totals 18 residues. From germline, CDR1 is SGDLS and CDR2 YYNGEE. V shed 1 base and J shed 3 bases, with 20 bases lying between them. Here the CDR3 DNA reads TGTGCCAGCAGCGTAAGCCCATCACAGGGCGGAGTTGGAAACACCATATATTTT. The encoded protein is CASSVSPSQGGVGNTIYF. Full variable domain (remainder filled in from reference TRBV9 and TRBJ1-3): DSGVTQTPKHLITATGQRVTLRCSPRSGDLSVYWYQQSLDQGLQFLIQYYNGEERAKGNILERFSAQQFPDLHSELNLSSLELGDSALYFCASSVSPSQGGVGNTIYFGEGSWLTVV.

The rearrangement uses TRBV7-9 and TRBJ2-7, with 11 bases fitting TRBD2. V dropped 6 bases and J dropped 1; count of bases not matched to a gene: 2. Germline V gene sequence: CDR1 SEHNR, CDR2 FQNEAQ (reference sequence). The CDR3 consists of 14 residues. CDR3 sequence (DNA): TGTGCCAGCAGTACTAGCGGGGGTTCCTACGAGCAGTACTTC. The encoded protein is CASSTSGGSYEQYF.

The rearrangement joins TRBV19 to TRBJ1-5, with TRBD1 identical over 9 bases. The germline V gene encodes CDR1 LNHDA and CDR2 SQIVND (reference sequence). The CDR3 sequence is 15 residues long. Trimming removed 5 bases from V and 1 base from J; junction bases left unmatched: 3. DNA of the CDR3: TGTGCCAGTAGTGGGACAGGGAGGAGCAATCAGCCCCAGCATTTT. The encoded protein is CASSGTGRSNQPQHF.

The V and J genes are TRBV19 and TRBJ2-7; D might be TRBD1 or TRBD2, each matching 5 bases. The CDR3 spans 14 residues. The V end lost 3 bases, the J end lost 2 bases, and 11 bases lay between the germline ends. Germline V gene lookup returns CDR1 LNHDA and CDR2 SQIVND (reference sequence). The CDR3 region has the DNA TGTGCCAGTAGTATCGGGGCAGGGCCCTACGAGCAGTACTTC. This gives the protein CASSIGAGPYEQYF.

V usage is TRBV11-2 and J usage is TRBJ1-3; D is uncertain. CDR1 and CDR2 from the germline V gene are SGHAT and FQNNGV. The CDR3 loop spans 13 amino acids. V lost 4 bases and J 4 bases, leaving 8 bases between the germline ends. The CDR3 DNA follows: TGTGCCAGCAGCTCCAACTGGGGAAACACCATATATTTT. Translating gives CASSSNWGNTIYF.

CDR3 sequence: CASSPGTVFNSGNTIYF. CDR3 nucleotides: TGTGCCAGTAGTCCTGGGACAGTTTTTAACTCTGGAAACACCATATATTTT. The rearrangement uses TRBV19 and TRBJ1-3; 7 bases are shared with TRBD1. With 5 bases clipped from V and 0 bases from J, the junction kept 10 bases outside the gene matches. The CDR3 contains 17 residues. Germline V gene lookup returns CDR1 LNHDA and CDR2 SQIVND (reference sequence).

The gene calls are TRBV5-1 and TRBJ2-1; 8 bases are shared with TRBD1. J was trimmed by 0 bases and V by 4 bases; bases with no gene match: 6. Germline loops: CDR1 SGHRS, CDR2 YFSETQ. The CDR3 is made up of 16 amino acids. The CDR3 DNA sequence: TGCGCCAGCAGCCTGACAGGGGCGAGCTCCTACAATGAGCAGTTCTTC. Its translation: CASSLTGASSYNEQFF.

The V call is TRBV6-2 or TRBV6-3, the J call TRBJ2-1; either TRBD1 or TRBD2 may supply D (5 bases each). The germline V gene has CDR1 MNHEY and CDR2 SVGEGT. CDR3 length: 14 residues. The germline V and J ends were trimmed by 0 bases and 10 bases, with 13 bases remaining between them. CDR3 sequence: CASSYSGVTDEQFF. The CDR3, as DNA: TGTGCCAGCAGTTACTCGGGAGTGACAGACGAGCAGTTCTTC.

The CDR3 bases are TGCGCCAGCAGACCCAGACAGGGCTTCACTGAAGCTTTCTTT. This encodes CASRPRQGFTEAFF. The V and J genes are TRBV10-2 and TRBJ1-1; 7 nucleotides align to TRBD1. CDR1 is WSHSY, CDR2 SAAADI, per germline. The CDR3 length is 14 residues. V was clipped by 6 bases and J by 4 bases; unmatched bases: 8.

The chain recombines TRBV5-6 with TRBJ1-2, with TRBD1 as a possible D gene (5 bases). CDR1 and CDR2 from the germline V gene are SGHDT and YYEEEE. CDR3 length: 16 residues. The ends were cut back, 4 bases at V and 8 bases at J, with 24 bases in the middle. CDR3 sequence: CASSPPAGRIFYGYTF. The CDR3 nucleotides read TGTGCCAGCAGCCCCCCCGCGGGGCGAATTTTTTACGGCTACACCTTC.

CDR3 in DNA: TGTGCCAGCAGGTTAAGACAGGGGGCAACTGGGGCCAACGTCCTGACTTTC. Residues: CASRLRQGATGANVLTF. The chain recombines TRBV5-8 with TRBJ2-6; 10 bases agree with TRBD1. J gave up 2 bases and V 5 bases, and 7 bases lay outside the gene matches. Germline V lookup: CDR1 SGHTS, CDR2 YDEGEE. This CDR3 has 17 residues.